This entry describes one T cell receptor (beta chain). This clonotype appeared many times. Its antigen is not yet known. Per-base qualities were not stored, and no clone one base away is much larger. The sample is drawn from a study of identical twins (dated by TCRdb to about 2016). Study-level background: TCR alpha and beta repertoires from monozygotic twins, unrelated adults of various ages and cord blood were deep-sequenced to test whether fetal clonotypes persist. Replicate twin experiments were performed at different times using different library preparation protocols to rule out contamination.

What the work shows at the level of the full study, not this receptor alone: Fewer insertions were carried by abundant cord blood beta clonotypes, a similar but weaker trend appeared in young adult naive repertoires, and no such trend appeared in memory repertoires. Out-of-frame TCR alpha sequences shared between twins showed an excess of low generation-probability sequences compared with coincidental sharing between unrelated individuals. In beta out-of-frame sequences, excess twin sharing was weaker, because having fewer shared sequences lowered the signal-to-noise ratio. Because the same donors could not be followed over many years, the conclusions depended on cross-sectional statistical analysis. In monozygotic twins, out-of-frame TCR alpha sharing was systematically underestimated by recombination models, although the models agreed with sharing between unrelated individuals. Zero-insertion analyses could be partly confounded by invariant T cells such as MAIT and iNKT, though diverse VJ usage argued against such confounding for most clonotypes.

The library was obtained by 5' RACE. Reads for this sample came from an Illumina HiSeq 2000. Template switching introduced a universal primer binding site; the final cDNA contained a unique molecular identifier, enabling accurate counting of TCR cDNA molecules. Specific primers in the conserved constant-segment region were used to synthesize first-strand cDNA for the TCR alpha and beta chains. To control for contamination, every cDNA library carried two barcodes: a SMART-Mk sample barcode plus Illumina barcodes. TruSeq adapter sequences, together with Illumina sample barcodes, were added in two successive PCR steps. TCR alpha and beta cDNA libraries were sequenced on the Illumina HiSeq platform with custom primers. The study's processing was this. Raw reads were processed with MiGEC to extract unique molecular identifiers, and MiXCR was used to determine CDR3 positions. For each individual, recombination models were inferred using an EM algorithm with the repgenHMM and IGoR tools. Shared clonotype analysis was performed with the tcR package in R, normalizing sharing by the product of cloneset sizes. To study raw recombination without the effects of thymic and clonal selection, out-of-frame nonproductive sequences were analyzed. TCRdb reprocessed the public reads (quality trimming at Q25 with fastp, clone calling with MiXCR) and kept in-frame beta chains. Rows matching on CDR3 protein sequence are summarized as one entry with the most common DNA and genes. The V and J calls reflect TCRdb's pipeline rather than the authors' work. The sample data list about 810,000 distinct CDR3 sequences, and roughly 12% of these were observed just once. The top ten clonotypes cover about 1.5% of the sample.

Every donor was a healthy Caucasian. The twin cohort comprised three pairs of female monozygotic twins, all aged about 18 to 29 years. The RNA used for TCR libraries was isolated from peripheral blood mononuclear cells. These records were also assigned to another study, of yellow fever vaccine responses in identical twins. As described in the second report: The T cell response to vaccination in identical twins was reported by the authors to appear partly convergent and partly personalized. In identical twins, the study followed T cell clones that responded to the vaccine with precision.

The source material was PBMCs. The TCR sequence derives from a woman younger than 30 in good health.

The nucleotides are TGTGCCAGCAGACTAACAGGGTCCTACAATGAGCAGTTCTTC. It is translated as CASRLTGSYNEQFF. The V and J genes are TRBV6-1 and TRBJ2-1, with TRBD1 perhaps the D gene, on 6 matching bases. The germline V gene gives CDR1 as MNHNS and CDR2 as SASEGT. The CDR3 has 14 amino acids, counting the end cysteine and phenylalanine. CDR3 DNA only is kept here, 42 bases in frame from base 1. V is shortened by 6 bases, J by 1 base, and the region joining them spans 10 bases.